This is a list of T cell receptor beta chains from one sample in a study of blood T cell repertoires in COVID-19. Profiled with immunoSEQ multiplex PCR; TCRdb holds only in-frame clones, not every one. The sample has tens of thousands of clones; 85% to 95% are singletons. Sequencing used peripheral blood. These receptors all come from a man aged 45 to 65 with active COVID-19. The CDR3 runs from the conserved cysteine through the conserved F or W. The D gene is left open where the match is weak. Not every row has a clone size; where given, it reads once, few, many or a size class.

cdr3_length j_call v_call clone_size d_call cdr3_nt cdr3_aa
16 TRBJ1-4 TRBV7-2 - TRBD1 TGTGCCAGCAGCACGGGACAGGGGACCCGGGACGGAAAACTGTTTTTT CASSTGQGTRDGKLFF
14 TRBJ2-5 TRBV2 - - TGTGCCAGCAGTGAACTAGATAAGGTAGAGACCCAGTACTTC CASSELDKVETQYF
19 TRBJ2-2 TRBV18 - TRBD2 TGTGCCAGCTCACCACCGGCTAGCGGGGGGATCGCGAACACCGGGGAGCTGTTTTTT CASSPPASGGIANTGELFF
14 TRBJ1-4 TRBV4-1 - - TGCGCCAGCAGCCTAGACAGGCAAAGAGAGAAACTGTTTTTT CASSLDRQREKLFF
16 TRBJ2-7 TRBV6-6 once TRBD2 TGTGCCAGCAGTTACTCGGCGCTAGCGGAACCCTACGAGCAGTACTTC CASSYSALAEPYEQYF
15 TRBJ2-2 TRBV18 - TRBD1 TGTGCCAGCTCAACTAGACAGGGTATCACCGGGGAGCTGTTTTTT CASSTRQGITGELFF
14 TRBJ1-2 TRBV5-5 - - TGTGCCAGCAGCGCCGGACAGATAATGTATGGCTACACCTTC CASSAGQIMYGYTF
14 TRBJ1-2 TRBV5-6 once TRBD1 TGTGCCAGCAGCTTCGACAGGGTTGGCTATGGCTACACCTTC CASSFDRVGYGYTF
15 TRBJ1-4 TRBV18 - - TGTGCCAGCTCACCCAGGGACACGCCTAATGAAAAACTGTTTTTT CASSPRDTPNEKLFF
14 TRBJ1-2 TRBV19 - - TGTGCCAGTAGTCCTAGCGAGGGCAGCTATGGCTACACCTTC CASSPSEGSYGYTF
16 TRBJ2-1 TRBV4-3 - - TGCGCCAGCAGCCCGACTCCACAGGGCTCCTACAATGAGCAGTTCTTC CASSPTPQGSYNEQFF
12 TRBJ1-2 TRBV7-8 - - TGTGCCAGCAGCTCCGTGAGACTTGGCTACACCTTC CASSSVRLGYTF
13 TRBJ2-2 TRBV6-5 - - TGTGCCAGCAGTTTCGGGACTCGAGGGGAGCTGTTTTTT CASSFGTRGELFF
14 TRBJ1-2 TRBV27 - - TGTGCCAGCAGTGTTCCCTCCACAAACTATGGCTACACCTTC CASSVPSTNYGYTF
17 TRBJ2-7 TRBV14 - - TGTGCCAGCAGCCACCAAGAGATCAGGGACTGGAACTACGAGCAGTACTTC CASSHQEIRDWNYEQYF
14 TRBJ1-4 TRBV2 - TRBD1 TGTGCCAGCAGAGACAGGGTCGGTAATGAAAAACTGTTTTTT CASRDRVGNEKLFF
13 TRBJ1-6 TRBV12-3/TRBV12-4 - - TGTGCCAGCAGTTTCGCCTATACAGGTCCCCTCCACTTT CASSFAYTGPLHF
17 TRBJ2-2 TRBV5-1 - TRBD1 TGCGCCAGCAGCTTGACGGGGACAGGACCCAACACCGGGGAGCTGTTTTTT CASSLTGTGPNTGELFF
16 TRBJ2-3 TRBV5-1 - TRBD2 TGCGCCAGCGGGGAGGTTCTAGCGGGAGTTAAAGATACGCAGTATTTT CASGEVLAGVKDTQYF
16 TRBJ2-2 TRBV25-1 - - TGTGCCAGCAGTGGTGGGCAGGAGGGCCGTACCGGGGAGCTGTTTTTT CASSGGQEGRTGELFF
12 TRBJ2-7 TRBV29-1 - - TGCAGCGTATCCACAGCAGCCTACGAGCAGTACTTC CSVSTAAYEQYF
17 TRBJ1-3 TRBV15 - TRBD1 TGTGCCACCAGCCCCAAAGGAGGGGGCTCACTTGGAAACACCATATATTTT CATSPKGGGSLGNTIYF
16 TRBJ2-7 TRBV2 once - TGTGCCAGCCAGGGGACCGGGACCGTGGCCCCCTACGAGCAGTACTTC CASQGTGTVAPYEQYF
16 TRBJ1-4 TRBV7-2 - - TGTGCCAGCAGCTTAGGAGGCACAGGGAGCCGAGAAAAACTGTTTTTT CASSLGGTGSREKLFF
16 TRBJ2-2 TRBV18 - - TGTGCCACCTCACCCGGGACATATTTATACACCGGGGAGCTGTTTTTT CATSPGTYLYTGELFF
14 TRBJ1-1 TRBV7-2 - - TGTGCCAGCAGCTTAGGCCAGTTGAACACTGAAGCTTTCTTT CASSLGQLNTEAFF
11 TRBJ2-3 TRBV5-1 - - TGCGCCAGCAGCGGAGGAGATACGCAGTATTTT CASSGGDTQYF
13 TRBJ1-5 TRBV6-6 few - TGTGCCAGCGCTACGACAGTTTATCAGCCCCAGCATTTT CASATTVYQPQHF